The TCR beta chain under discussion was sequenced for a study of blood T cell repertoires in COVID-19. On the study more broadly: Samples of COVID-19 (acute and convalescent) were obtained from the United States, Italy and Spain.

As handled by the study authors: Amplification with reference gene primers provided the estimates of nucleated cell counts. Libraries were prepared by immunoSEQ multiplex PCR; TCRdb keeps only in-frame clonotypes and omits some of them. V and J calls and clone size are copied from that table; D and trimming were computed from the DNA. Found here are roughly 70,000 clones, over 80% of them singletons; the top ten hold 6% to 8%. Per germline, CDR1 MDHEN and CDR2 SYDVKM. The CDR3 has 16 residues. Points on this clone: At one boundary the junction diverges from the germline segment, which might be a read error.

The rearrangement uses TRBV28 and TRBJ1-2, with 8 nucleotides matching TRBD1. The TCR was taken from a woman older than 75 with active COVID-19. What was sequenced was peripheral blood. CDR3 coding DNA: TGTGCCAGCAGTTTAGAGGAACAGGGGGATAACGATGGCTACACCTTC. Its protein is CASSLEEQGDNDGYTF.